The clone carrying this T cell receptor (beta chain) showed up many times. CDR3 length: 15 residues. Germline V gene lookup returns CDR1 SGHRS and CDR2 YFSETQ. The V and J ends lost 1 base and 1 base respectively, with 9 bases between them. This specimen belongs to a study of neurological immune-mediated disorders. One entry per CDR3 protein, called by TCRdb with MiXCR from the 5' RACE reads. The sample has 90,000 to 150,000 distinct CDR3 sequences; more than 2.5% are singletons. The sample consisted of PBMCs. The gene calls are TRBV5-1 and TRBJ2-1, with D tentatively TRBD2 (6 bases). The TCR was taken from a woman between 25 and 40 years old with multiple sclerosis. In DNA, the CDR3 is TGCGCCAGCAGCTTGTCCAGCGGGTCCTACAATGAGCAGTTCTTC. Protein product: CASSLSSGSYNEQFF.